Below are 16 T cell receptor beta chains sequenced from a single sample in a study of blood T cell repertoires in COVID-19. Sequenced by immunoSEQ multiplex PCR; TCRdb stores in-frame clones only, minus some. Found here are hundreds of thousands of clones, roughly 90% of them singletons; the top ten hold roughly a tenth. Specimen: PBMCs or T cells enriched from blood (not recorded which). The receptors derive from a woman in her thirties or forties who had recovered from COVID-19.

The gene calls are TRBV9 and TRBJ2-1; 9 positions agree with TRBD2. V dropped 1 base and J dropped 5; count of bases not matched to a gene: 4. Germline-derived CDR1 and CDR2 are SGDLS and YYNGEE. This CDR3 contains 15 residues. CDR3 sequence reads: CASSVRLAVNNEQFF. The CDR3 DNA follows: TGTGCCAGCAGCGTAAGACTAGCGGTTAACAATGAGCAGTTCTTC. The full variable domain, with the rest looked up from reference TRBV9 and TRBJ2-1, is DSGVTQTPKHLITATGQRVTLRCSPRSGDLSVYWYQQSLDQGLQFLIQYYNGEERAKGNILERFSAQQFPDLHSELNLSSLELGDSALYFCASSVRLAVNNEQFFGPGTRLTVL.

J is TRBJ1-1 and V is TRBV9; D is unresolved. This CDR3 is built from 15 residues. V lost 2 bases and J lost 0, with 11 bases in between. Germline-derived CDR1 and CDR2 are SGDLS and YYNGEE. The DNA of the CDR3 is TGTGCCAGCAGCGTTAATGGTTACATGAACACTGAAGCTTTCTTT. As protein: CASSVNGYMNTEAFF.

The chain joins TRBV5-5 to TRBJ1-5; 7 bases fit TRBD1. In germline, CDR1 is SGHKS, CDR2 YYEKEE (reference sequence). The CDR3 is 15 residues long. V shed 0 bases and J 2 bases; nucleotides not matched to a gene: 2. CDR3 bases: TGTGCCAGCAGCTTGGGACAGGGACGCAATCAGCCCCAGCATTTT. Its protein is CASSLGQGRNQPQHF.

The rearrangement uses TRBV6-5 and TRBJ1-2; TRBD1 matches 7 bases. The V and J ends lost 8 bases and 3 bases, in that order; junction bases with no gene match: 12. This CDR3 contains 15 residues. The germline V gene has CDR1 MNHEY and CDR2 SVGAGI. The CDR3 DNA is TGTGCCAGCCGAACCCAGGGGGACTGGGACTATGGCTACACCTTC. It encodes CASRTQGDWDYGYTF.

The CDR3 sequence is CASSNGLAGAGGELFF. The DNA for the CDR3 is TGTGCCAGCAGCAACGGACTAGCGGGGGCAGGTGGGGAGCTGTTTTTT. This rearrangement joins TRBV6-2 or TRBV6-3 to TRBJ2-2; the match to TRBD2 covers 13 bases. V shed 6 bases and J 8 bases; nucleotides not matched to a gene: 9. The CDR3 has 16 amino acids. The germline V gene has CDR1 MNHEY and CDR2 SVGEGT.

The rearrangement joins TRBV4-3 to TRBJ2-7; perhaps TRBD2 as D (5 bases). V lost 1 base, J lost 2 bases, and 9 bases lay in between. In germline, CDR1 is LGHNA, CDR2 YSLEER. The CDR3 length is 14 residues. For the CDR3, the DNA is TGCGCCAGCAGCCAAGGTTCCGGGACCTACGAGCAGTACTTC. Its translation: CASSQGSGTYEQYF.

This clone was picked up one time. V is TRBV18 and J is TRBJ1-6, with 8 bases lining up with TRBD1. This CDR3 is 16 amino acids long. The germline gives CDR1 KGHSH, CDR2 LQKENI. With V trimmed by 3 bases and J by 5 bases, 6 bases remained unmatched. CDR3 coding DNA: TGTGCCAGCTCACCCGACCCGGGACAGGATAATTCACCCCTCCACTTT. Its translation is CASSPDPGQDNSPLHF.

This chain connects TRBV24-1 to TRBJ1-1, with TRBD1 as a possible D gene (6 bases). The CDR3 runs to 14 residues. Trimming cost V 4 bases and J 10 bases, with 18 bases left between them. Germline lookup yields CDR1 KGHDR and CDR2 SFDVKD. CDR3 region: CATSESGTRLGAFF. CDR3 nucleotide sequence: TGTGCCACCAGTGAATCCGGGACACGATTGGGAGCTTTCTTT.

This chain uses TRBV19 with TRBJ2-7, with 10 positions matching TRBD1. Germline-derived CDR1 and CDR2 are LNHDA and SQIVND (reference sequence). This CDR3 comprises 15 residues. The J segment lost 6 bases and the V segment lost 3 bases, leaving 8 bases of the junction unmatched. CDR3: CASSIPRTGGVEQYF. CDR3 sequence (DNA): TGTGCCAGTAGTATCCCCCGGACAGGGGGGGTCGAGCAGTACTTC.

This chain joins TRBV2 and TRBJ2-5; the D gene is possibly TRBD2 (7 bases). Germline assignment: CDR1 SNHLY and CDR2 FYNNEI. The CDR3 is made up of 13 amino acids. V was pared by 8 bases and J by 5 bases, with 15 bases between. CDR3 loop: CASGGRGGETQYF. The DNA for the CDR3 is TGTGCCAGCGGGGGGCGCGGGGGTGAGACCCAGTACTTC.

This rearrangement joins TRBV7-9 to TRBJ1-4; TRBD1 matches at 7 bases. This CDR3 region has 14 residues. Germline assignment: CDR1 SEHNR and CDR2 FQNEAQ (reference sequence). V gave up 5 bases and J gave up 8 bases; unmatched junction bases: 8. Written as DNA, the CDR3 is TGTGCCAGCAGCCGAACAGGGGTAACCGAAAAACTGTTTTTT. Protein: CASSRTGVTEKLFF.

This chain's CDR3 is CASSLFGAGPTTYEQYF. CDR3 coding DNA: TGTGCCAGTAGCCTCTTTGGGGCGGGGCCGACCACCTACGAGCAGTACTTC. The V gene is TRBV19, the J gene TRBJ2-7; TRBD2 is a possible D gene (6 bases). Per germline, CDR1 LNHDA and CDR2 SQIVND (reference sequence). The CDR3 loop spans 17 amino acids. The V end was cut by 6 bases, the J end by 2 bases, with 23 bases between.

The chain employs TRBV24-1 and TRBJ2-2; D uncertain. CDR1 KGHDR and CDR2 SFDVKD come from the germline V gene. V was cut by 9 bases and J by 3 bases, with 13 bases left in between. The CDR3 covers 14 residues. The CDR3 nucleotides read TGTGCCACCCAGTACGCCGCGGACACCGGGGAGCTGTTTTTT. This codes for CATQYAADTGELFF.

The V gene is TRBV6-2 or TRBV6-3, the J gene TRBJ1-1; D perhaps matches TRBD1 (5 bases). V lost 0 bases to trimming and J lost 3 bases, with 8 bases between them. The CDR3 consists of 14 residues. Germline CDR1 reads MNHEY; CDR2 reads SVGEGT. The CDR3, as DNA: TGTGCCAGCAGTTACTCGTCGGGGGACACTGAAGCTTTCTTT. Protein product: CASSYSSGDTEAFF.

The genes are TRBV11-2 and TRBJ2-2; 15 bases agree with TRBD2. Germline CDR1 SGHAT, CDR2 FQNNGV. This CDR3 contains 16 residues. Trimming cost V 7 bases and J 7 bases; bases outside gene matches: 7. CDR3 nucleotides: TGTGCCAGCACCGGACTAGCGGGAGGGTGGATCGGGGAGCTGTTTTTT. It is translated as CASTGLAGGWIGELFF.

This chain joins TRBV6-4 and TRBJ1-5; tentatively, D is TRBD1 (5 bases). Germline CDR1 and CDR2: MRHNA and SNTAGT. Between the trimmed V and J ends, which lost 8 bases and 0 bases, there was a span of 11 bases. The CDR3 contains 14 residues. The CDR3 loop reads CASLRGYSNQPQHF. CDR3 bases: TGTGCCAGCCTTAGGGGTTATAGCAATCAGCCCCAGCATTTT.